This T cell receptor beta chain was obtained from a study of OX40 agonist ivuxolimab in advanced cancers. For the wider study: Ivuxolimab, which targeted the costimulatory receptor OX40 (CD134), was an agonistic, fully human IgG2 monoclonal antibody. Among the approximately 50 dose-escalation patients, about 19 had hepatocellular carcinoma, 15 or so melanoma, 9 renal cell carcinoma and 9 head and neck cancer. Peripheral TCRbeta sequencing was intended to test whether TCR sequence diversity was altered and clonal T-cell expansion was caused by ivuxolimab. In the dose-escalation cohort, around four fifths of patients were male, and the mean age was approximately 60 years, with a range of roughly 20 to 80. The monotherapy dose-escalation portion (N ≈ 50 patients) of the phase I ivuxolimab trial is reported in the paper. Intravenous ivuxolimab was administered to patients every 2 weeks at six dose levels: 0.01, 0.1, 0.3, 1.5, 3 and 10 mg/kg. Patients were allowed to have had prior anti-PD-1, anti-PD-L1 or anti-CTLA-4 therapy, and around 37% of the dose-escalation patients had previously received checkpoint inhibitors. Partial responses were achieved by three dose-escalation patients, of whom one had hepatocellular carcinoma and two had cutaneous melanoma.

Patients with a history of autoimmune disease or receiving systemic immunosuppression were excluded from the trial. Peripheral blood for TCR sequencing was collected from all dose cohorts at baseline, on cycle 4 day 1, and on cycle 7 day 1. The samples were taken from a phase I, first-in-human, multicenter, open-label dose-escalation trial of ivuxolimab. Adults with locally advanced or metastatic melanoma, renal cell, hepatocellular, or head and neck squamous cell carcinoma were enrolled in the trial. CD4+ and CD8+ T cells were sorted separately from peripheral blood before TCR sequencing. Study-wide findings and limitations: After ivuxolimab, more expanded clones were found on average in CD8+ T cells than in CD4+ T cells. Low levels of normalized T-cell clonal expansion were also seen in some patients who did not respond. At doses of 0.1 to 3.0 mg/kg, clonal expansion of both CD4+ and CD8+ blood T cells was observed from baseline to week 6. In the 0.1-3.0 mg/kg groups, partial responders were among the patients with the lowest normalized peripheral clonal expansion, particularly in CD8+ T cells. Which antigens the clonally expanded peripheral T cells were specific for was not determined.

To sequence the TCRbeta CDR3 region, genomic DNA was isolated from the sorted cells. The immunoSEQ Assay was used for sequencing of TCRbeta CDR3 regions. Here the immuneACCESS table is served through TCRdb, limited to in-frame sequences with V and J called. Missing clones are a known gap in these copies; in checked studies unresolved V genes cover under half, and the rest lacks a known reason. A total of some 25,000 clones appear in this sample, 80% to 90% of them only once. The ten largest account for approximately 40% of the sample. A remark on this clone: The antigen it recognizes is unknown. Base qualities are not at hand, and no much larger clone is one base apart.

CDR1 and CDR2, looked up from the germline V gene (reference sequence), are MNHEY and SMNVEV. From the cysteine up to the phenylalanine, the CDR3 has a length of 12 residues. CDR3 DNA only is kept here, 36 bases in frame from base 1. V loses 8 bases at its end and J loses 5 bases; junction bases beyond the gene matches: 5. This sequence originates from an adult with an advanced solid tumor such as melanoma, head and neck, liver or kidney cancer. The chain was built from TRBV27 and TRBJ2-5; the junction holds 7 bases that match TRBD1. The sample consisted of CD4+ or CD8+ T cells sorted from blood, taken in a trial of the OX40 agonist ivuxolimab. The CDR3 protein: CASSTGKETQYF. The bases are TGTGCCAGCTCGACAGGGAAGGAGACCCAGTACTTC.